The 28 T cell receptor beta chains reported below all come from one sample, sequenced in a study of blood T cell repertoires in COVID-19. Repertoires were generated with immunoSEQ multiplex PCR, while TCRdb's copy carries only in-frame clones and drops some. The sample holds 90,000 to 100,000 clones; 65% to 85% are singletons and the top ten take around 6.5%. The sequenced sample was peripheral blood. These receptors originate from a man between 60 and 75 years old with acute or convalescent COVID-19.

The chain uses TRBV10-3 and TRBJ1-6, with D perhaps matching TRBD1 (5 bases). Trimming took off 0 bases at V and 6 bases at J, with 9 bases between the two ends. The V gene's germline CDR1 is ENHRY and CDR2 SYGVKD. The CDR3 consists of 15 residues. The CDR3, as DNA: TGTGCCATCAGTGAGTCGTCAGGGTTTAATTCACCCCTCCACTTT. Translated, it gives CAISESSGFNSPLHF.

The chain employs TRBV10-3 and TRBJ2-2, with 9 bases fitting TRBD2. CDR1 is ENHRY and CDR2 is SYGVKD in the germline V gene. Unmatched junction bases numbered 4, after V lost 1 base and J lost 1 base. The CDR3 extends over 17 amino acids. CDR3 nucleotides: TGTGCCATCAGTGAGTGGCAGCGGGGGGTGAACACCGGGGAGCTGTTTTTT. It translates to CAISEWQRGVNTGELFF.

V gene TRBV25-1 combines with J gene TRBJ2-2; D is possibly TRBD1 (6 bases). Trimming shortened V by 2 bases and J by 7 bases, and 11 bases separated the two germline ends. The CDR3 has 14 residues. Germline CDR1 is MGHDK and CDR2 is SYGVNS. CDR3 bases: TGTGCCAGCAGTGAACAGGGGATAGGCGGGGAGCTGTTTTTT. Protein product: CASSEQGIGGELFF.

The rearrangement joins TRBV30 to TRBJ2-5; 13 bases are shared with TRBD2. Germline V gene lookup returns CDR1 GTSNPN and CDR2 SVGIG (reference sequence). The CDR3 is 12 residues long. Germline trimming cut 7 bases from V and 5 bases from J; bases unmatched to any gene: 1. CDR3 loop: CALLAGGETQYF. For the CDR3, the DNA is TGTGCCTTACTAGCGGGGGGGGAGACCCAGTACTTC. Filled out from reference TRBV30 and TRBJ2-5, the complete variable domain reads SQTIHQWPATLVQPVGSPLSLECTVEGTSNPNLYWYRQAAGRGLQLLFYSVGIGQISSEVPQNLSASRPQDRQFILSSKKLLLSDSGFYLCALLAGGETQYFGPGTRLLVL.

This chain links TRBV2 with TRBJ2-3, with 7 bases lining up with TRBD1. With V trimmed by 7 bases and J by 0 bases, 7 bases remained unmatched. The germline V gene encodes CDR1 SNHLY and CDR2 FYNNEI. The CDR3 length is 15 residues. CDR3 amino acids: CASKGAEISTDTQYF. The CDR3, as DNA: TGTGCCAGCAAGGGGGCAGAAATAAGCACAGATACGCAGTATTTT.

The gene calls are TRBV6-5 and TRBJ2-1, with D possibly matching TRBD1 (6 bases). V was cut by 7 bases and J by 5 bases, with 12 bases left in between. The CDR3 has 13 amino acids. CDR1 and CDR2 (germline): MNHEY, SVGAGI. CDR3 bases: TGTGCCAGCAACCGGGACACTCACAATGAGCAGTTCTTC. Translated, it gives CASNRDTHNEQFF.

The V call is TRBV19, the J call TRBJ1-1; a possible D gene is TRBD1 (6 bases). The V end was cut by 3 bases, the J end by 4 bases, with 12 bases between. CDR3 length equals 14 residues. Germline loops: CDR1 LNHDA, CDR2 SQIVND (reference sequence). CDR3 DNA: TGTGCCAGTAGTATGGGGTCAGGGGCCACTGAAGCTTTCTTT. Translating it yields CASSMGSGATEAFF. The full variable domain, rest sourced from reference TRBV19 and TRBJ1-1, is DGGITQSPKYLFRKEGQNVTLSCEQNLNHDAMYWYRQDPGQGLRLIYYSQIVNDFQKGDIAEGYSVSREKKESFPLTVTSAQKNPTAFYLCASSMGSGATEAFFGQGTRLTVV.

The chain's CDR3 is CSVSSAGGETQYF. As DNA, the CDR3 is TGCAGCGTTTCATCAGCGGGGGGGGAGACCCAGTACTTC. The genes are TRBV29-1 and TRBJ2-5; 10 nucleotides agree with TRBD2. This CDR3 is 13 amino acids long. The germline V gene encodes CDR1 SQVTM and CDR2 ANQGSEA. V shed 5 bases and J 5 bases; nucleotides not matched to a gene: 5.

The sample holds one count of this clone. The V gene is TRBV27, the J gene TRBJ1-1; 7 nucleotides line up with TRBD1. The CDR3 consists of 14 residues. Germline lookup yields CDR1 MNHEY and CDR2 SMNVEV (reference sequence). The J segment lost 3 bases and the V segment lost 5 bases, leaving 6 bases of the junction unmatched. The CDR3 coding sequence is TGTGCCAGCAGTCCGAGGGGGCTGGACACTGAAGCTTTCTTT. Translation: CASSPRGLDTEAFF.

The chain recombines TRBV18 with TRBJ1-2; perhaps TRBD1 as D (6 bases). V was trimmed by 3 bases and J by 4 bases, leaving 12 bases between them. Germline lookup yields CDR1 KGHSH and CDR2 LQKENI. CDR3 length: 14 amino acids. The CDR3 sequence is CASSPSGTSYGYTF. The DNA for the CDR3 is TGTGCCAGCTCACCCTCAGGGACAAGCTATGGCTACACCTTC.

The rearrangement joins TRBV6-5 to TRBJ1-5; 7 bases are a match to TRBD1. V was clipped by 7 bases and J by 6 bases; unmatched bases: 9. CDR1 MNHEY and CDR2 SVGAGI come from the germline V gene. This CDR3 has 14 residues. CDR3 protein: CASNFGTVGQPQHF. The CDR3 nucleotides are TGTGCCAGCAATTTCGGGACAGTGGGTCAGCCCCAGCATTTT.

The V gene is TRBV7-2, the J gene TRBJ1-1; 10 bases are shared with TRBD1. Germline V gene sequence: CDR1 SGHTA, CDR2 FQGNSA. The CDR3 loop spans 16 amino acids. J gave up 4 bases and V 1 base, and 6 bases lay outside the gene matches. CDR3 amino acids: CASSLGTGGRFTEAFF. CDR3 DNA sequence: TGTGCCAGCAGCTTAGGGACAGGGGGTAGGTTCACTGAAGCTTTCTTT. The variable domain in full, completed from reference TRBV7-2 and TRBJ1-1, reads GAGVSQSPSNKVTEKGKDVELRCDPISGHTALYWYRQSLGQGLEFLIYFQGNSAPDKSGLPSDRFSAERTGGSVSTLTIQRTQQEDSAVYLCASSLGTGGRFTEAFFGQGTRLTVV.

This sequence joins TRBV5-1 and TRBJ2-3; 12 nucleotides match TRBD2. Unmatched junction bases numbered 10, after V lost 4 bases and J lost 1 base. The CDR3 extends over 18 amino acids. Germline loops: CDR1 SGHRS, CDR2 YFSETQ. The CDR3 region has the DNA TGCGCCAGCAGCCGCACACCTAGCGGGGGGGCCGGCACAGATACGCAGTATTTT. Translating it yields CASSRTPSGGAGTDTQYF.

This clone occurred a few times. The gene calls are TRBV7-8 and TRBJ1-2; 7 nucleotides match TRBD1. Trimming took 5 bases from V and 4 from J; bases not matched to a gene: 7. CDR3 length: 14 residues. CDR1 is SGHVS, CDR2 FQNEAQ, per germline. The CDR3 bases are TGTGCCAGCAGCCGAAGGGACAGACCCTATGGCTACACCTTC. It encodes CASSRRDRPYGYTF.

The chain is built from TRBV5-6 and TRBJ1-5; maybe TRBD1 (6 bases). This CDR3 is 14 amino acids long. Germline CDR1 reads SGHDT; CDR2 reads YYEEEE. Trimming took off 4 bases at V and 8 bases at J, with 16 bases between the two ends. The CDR3 DNA is TGTGCCAGCAGCACCGGGACATTGGTTGAGCCCCAGCATTTT. It codes for CASSTGTLVEPQHF.

V usage is TRBV12-5 and J usage is TRBJ1-1; D remains ambiguous. The V end was cut by 7 bases, the J end by 6 bases, with 15 bases between. The CDR3 covers 13 residues. Germline assignment: CDR1 LGHNT and CDR2 FRNRAP. The CDR3 nucleotides are TGTGCTAGTGCCAACTCTCCCGGGTCTGAAGCTTTCTTT. Residues: CASANSPGSEAFF.

The chain uses TRBV5-6 and TRBJ1-2; 8 nucleotides align to TRBD1. Germline loops: CDR1 SGHDT, CDR2 YYEEEE. After removal of 5 bases from V and 7 bases from J, the junction contained 4 bases not matched to a gene. There are 12 residues in the CDR3. The CDR3 loop is CASSSGGPGYTF. DNA for the CDR3: TGTGCCAGCAGTTCAGGGGGCCCTGGCTACACCTTC.

This clone was seen only once. This chain connects TRBV18 to TRBJ2-7; no reliable D call. V was pared by 3 bases and J by 3 bases, with 12 bases between. The CDR3 spans 14 residues. Germline V gene lookup returns CDR1 KGHSH and CDR2 LQKENI. CDR3 in amino acids: CASSPGRNSYEQYF. CDR3 nucleotide sequence: TGTGCCAGCTCACCGGGCCGTAATAGCTACGAGCAGTACTTC.

The CDR3 region is CASSLARYNEQFF. The DNA for the CDR3 is TGTGCCAGCTCCCTGGCTAGATACAATGAGCAGTTCTTC. The chain couples TRBV18 to TRBJ2-1; D remains unclear. V was cut by 6 bases and J by 4 bases, with 10 bases left in between. The CDR3 totals 13 residues. Germline assignment: CDR1 KGHSH and CDR2 LQKENI.

The chain links TRBV30 to TRBJ2-2; the match to TRBD2 covers 7 bases. Germline values: CDR1 GTSNPN, CDR2 SVGIG (reference sequence). This CDR3 contains 12 residues. The V segment lost 3 bases and the J segment 6 bases; nucleotides outside the gene matches: 1. CDR3 sequence: CAWSRGAGELFF. CDR3 coding DNA: TGTGCCTGGAGCCGGGGGGCCGGGGAGCTGTTTTTT.

The sample holds a few counts of this clone. The chain combines TRBV4-2 with TRBJ1-2; D is unclear. Germline V gives CDR1 LGHNA, CDR2 YNFKEQ. The CDR3 sequence is 15 residues long. Trimming stripped 1 base from V and 1 base from J, with 10 bases between. CDR3 in DNA: TGTGCCAGCAGCCAAGGCTGGGAGTATAACTATGGCTACACCTTC. Protein sequence: CASSQGWEYNYGYTF.

This chain uses TRBV20-1 with TRBJ2-7; no firm D call. Trimming left V 0 bases short and J 5 bases short, with 5 bases between. The germline V gene has CDR1 DFQATT and CDR2 SNEGSKA (reference sequence). This CDR3 region has 11 residues. This chain's CDR3 is CSARESDEQYF. The CDR3 DNA reads TGCAGTGCTAGAGAATCGGACGAGCAGTACTTC.

The chain recombines TRBV7-8 with TRBJ1-1; TRBD1 agrees at 8 bases. Per the germline V gene, CDR1 is SGHVS and CDR2 is FQNEAQ. Trimming cost V 4 bases and J 0 bases; bases outside gene matches: 4. The CDR3 sequence is 15 residues long. The CDR3 nucleotides read TGTGCCAGCAGCTACGGACAGGGATTGAACACTGAAGCTTTCTTT. This encodes CASSYGQGLNTEAFF.

The chain recombines TRBV19 with TRBJ2-7; 8 positions match TRBD1. The CDR3 has 14 residues. Germline V gives CDR1 LNHDA, CDR2 SQIVND (reference sequence). V lost 6 bases to trimming and J lost 4 bases; unmatched junction nucleotides: 8. The CDR3 region has the DNA TGTGCCAGTAGATCAGCAGGGGGCCTGTACGAGCAGTACTTC. It translates to CASRSAGGLYEQYF.

The gene calls are TRBV6-5 and TRBJ1-1; possible D gene TRBD1, 6 bases. Germline lookup yields CDR1 MNHEY and CDR2 SVGAGI. Trimming cost V 6 bases and J 0 bases, with 11 bases left between them. The CDR3 has 14 amino acids. The CDR3 nucleotides read TGTGCCAGCAGAGGCGGACAGATGAACACTGAAGCTTTCTTT. The encoded protein is CASRGGQMNTEAFF.

Turning to this clone: Additional DNA sequences in this sample encode the identical CDR3. The CDR3 loop is CASSMGGNTEAFF. Here the CDR3 DNA reads TGTGCCAGTAGTATGGGAGGGAACACTGAAGCTTTCTTT. V gene TRBV19 combines with J gene TRBJ1-1; D gene uncertain. V dropped 3 bases and J dropped 1 base, with 6 bases sitting between them. Germline loops: CDR1 LNHDA, CDR2 SQIVND (reference sequence). This CDR3 region has 13 residues.

A few counts support this clone. The gene calls are TRBV19 and TRBJ2-3; 9 bases match TRBD1. CDR3 length equals 16 residues. Per germline, CDR1 LNHDA and CDR2 SQIVND (reference sequence). Losses at the gene ends were 1 base for V and 2 bases for J; bases not matched to a gene: 4. DNA for the CDR3: TGTGCCAGTAGTATAGCGGGACAGGGAGCCACAGATACGCAGTATTTT. It translates to CASSIAGQGATDTQYF.

The rearrangement uses TRBV6-5 and TRBJ2-7; TRBD1 might be the D (6 bases). CDR1 MNHEY and CDR2 SVGAGI come from the germline V gene. CDR3 length: 14 amino acids. With 3 bases removed from V and 3 bases from J, the gap between germline ends came to 12 bases. CDR3 sequence (DNA): TGTGCCAGCAGTTATACGACAGGAGACTACGAGCAGTACTTC. Protein sequence: CASSYTTGDYEQYF.